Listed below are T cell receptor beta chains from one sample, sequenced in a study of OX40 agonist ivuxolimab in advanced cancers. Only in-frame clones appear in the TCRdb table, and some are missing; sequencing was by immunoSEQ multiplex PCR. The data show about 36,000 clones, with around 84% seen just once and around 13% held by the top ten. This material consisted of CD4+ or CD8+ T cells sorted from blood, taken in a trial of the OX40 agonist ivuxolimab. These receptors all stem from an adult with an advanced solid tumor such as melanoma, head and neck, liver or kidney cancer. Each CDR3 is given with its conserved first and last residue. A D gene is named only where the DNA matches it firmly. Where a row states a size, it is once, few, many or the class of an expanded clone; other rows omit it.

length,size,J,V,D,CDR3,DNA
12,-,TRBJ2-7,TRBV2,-,CASSEQEYEQYF,TGTGCCAGCAGTGAACAGGAATACGAGCAGTACTTC
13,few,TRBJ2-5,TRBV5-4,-,CASSFGTRETQYF,TGTGCCAGCAGCTTTGGGACCCGGGAGACCCAGTACTTC
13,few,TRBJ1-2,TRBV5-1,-,CASSLSLNYGYTF,TGCGCCAGCAGCTTGTCCCTTAACTATGGCTACACCTTC
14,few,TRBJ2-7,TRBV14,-,CASSQVSGSYEQYF,TGTGCCAGCAGCCAAGTTAGCGGTTCCTACGAGCAGTACTTC
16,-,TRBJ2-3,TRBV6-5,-,CASSLRIFGVIDTQYF,TGTGCCAGCAGTTTAAGGATTTTCGGAGTGATAGATACGCAGTATTTT
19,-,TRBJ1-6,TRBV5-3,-,CARSFYRAKTPSYNSPLHF,TGTGCCAGAAGCTTTTATAGGGCCAAGACTCCCTCCTATAATTCACCCCTCCACTTT
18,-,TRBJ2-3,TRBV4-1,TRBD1,CASSQPPLGQGARDTQYF,TGCGCCAGCAGCCAGCCCCCCCTGGGACAGGGGGCGCGAGATACGCAGTATTTT
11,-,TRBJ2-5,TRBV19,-,CASRTGETQYF,TGTGCCAGCCGTACTGGGGAGACCCAGTACTTC
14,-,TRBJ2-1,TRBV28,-,CASSPDGPRPEQFF,TGTGCCAGCAGCCCCGACGGGCCACGACCTGAGCAGTTCTTC
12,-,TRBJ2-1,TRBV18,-,CASSPNRDEQFF,TGTGCCAGCTCACCCAACCGGGATGAGCAGTTCTTC
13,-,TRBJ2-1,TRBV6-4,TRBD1,CASSDGQGTEQFF,TGTGCCAGCAGTGACGGACAGGGCACTGAGCAGTTCTTC
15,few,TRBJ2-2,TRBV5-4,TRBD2,CATSGGASNTGELFF,TGTGCCACTTCGGGAGGGGCTTCGAACACCGGGGAGCTGTTTTTT
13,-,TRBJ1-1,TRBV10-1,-,CASAGGLNTEAFF,TGCGCCAGCGCCGGGGGTCTGAACACTGAAGCTTTCTTT
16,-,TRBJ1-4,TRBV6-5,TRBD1,CASSYSPKGAGEKLFF,TGTGCCAGCAGTTACTCCCCGAAGGGGGCCGGTGAAAAACTGTTTTTT
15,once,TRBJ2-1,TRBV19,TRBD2,CASSLGLAGGNEQFF,TGTGCCAGTAGCCTGGGGCTAGCGGGGGGCAATGAGCAGTTCTTC
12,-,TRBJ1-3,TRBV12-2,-,CASLSSGNTIYF,TGTGCAAGTCTAAGCTCTGGAAACACCATATATTTT
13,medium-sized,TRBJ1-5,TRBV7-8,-,CASSFFVGQPQHF,TGTGCCAGCAGCTTCTTCGTGGGTCAGCCCCAGCATTTT
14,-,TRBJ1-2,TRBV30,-,CAWSGPGGGYGYTF,TGTGCCTGGAGTGGGCCCGGGGGAGGATATGGCTACACCTTC
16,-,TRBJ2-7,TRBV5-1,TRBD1,CASSLAATGEGYEQYF,TGCGCCAGCAGCTTGGCCGCAACAGGGGAAGGGTACGAGCAGTACTTC
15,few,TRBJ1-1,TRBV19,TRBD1,CASRGPGQPNTEAFF,TGTGCCAGTAGGGGCCCGGGACAGCCGAACACTGAAGCTTTCTTT
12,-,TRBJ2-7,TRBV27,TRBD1,CASSRTGSEQYF,TGTGCCAGCAGCCGGACAGGGTCCGAGCAGTACTTC
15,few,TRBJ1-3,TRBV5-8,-,CASSSGQLSGNTIYF,TGTGCCAGCAGCTCTGGACAGCTCTCTGGAAACACCATATATTTT
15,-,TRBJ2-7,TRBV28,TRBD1,CASSLRGRGSYEQYF,TGTGCCAGCAGTCTCAGGGGGAGAGGGTCCTACGAGCAGTACTTC
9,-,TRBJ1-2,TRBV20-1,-,CSAAGGYTF,TGCAGTGCCGCAGGGGGCTACACCTTC
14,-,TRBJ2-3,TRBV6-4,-,CASSVTGQTDTQYF,TGTGCCAGCAGTGTCACAGGGCAAACAGATACGCAGTATTTT
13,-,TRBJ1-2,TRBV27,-,CASSLRRNYGYTF,TGTGCCAGCAGTTTACGGAGAAACTATGGCTACACCTTC
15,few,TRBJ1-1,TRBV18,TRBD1,CASSPGTGLDTEAFF,TGTGCCAGCTCACCAGGGACAGGGCTGGACACTGAAGCTTTCTTT
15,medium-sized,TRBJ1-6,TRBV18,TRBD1,CASSPRDSRNSPLHF,TGTGCCAGCTCACCACGGGACAGCCGTAATTCACCCCTCCACTTT